This record looks at one TCR beta chain sequence and its context. Its antigen remains unknown. Indicated time point: week 35, safety follow-up. What each vaccine dose contained was 300 ug of mutant IDH1 20-mer peptide, accompanied by topical imiquimod. This specimen comes from a study of a mutant IDH1 vaccine in newly diagnosed glioma. Generated by immunoSEQ multiplex PCR, the TCRdb table keeps only in-frame clones and is missing some. This table has tens of thousands of clones, approximately 80% appearing once. The CDR3 sequence is 15 residues long. The germline V gene has CDR1 SGHDN and CDR2 FVKESK. The ends lost 3 bases at V and 7 bases at J; junction bases unmatched: 11.

This material consisted of PBMCs, taken from a glioma patient whose treatment included an IDH1 peptide vaccine. The genes are TRBV14 and TRBJ1-2, with 7 bases lining up with TRBD1. The sequence was obtained from a woman between 18 and 29 years old with glioma. The CDR3 sequence: CASSQTNTGESGYTF. CDR3 bases: TGTGCCAGCAGCCAGACAAATACAGGGGAGAGTGGCTACACCTTC.